This entry lists 26 T cell receptor beta chains sequenced from one sample in a study of blood T cell repertoires in COVID-19 (dated by TCRdb to about 2020). Libraries were built with the immunoSEQ multiplex PCR assay. Sourced from immuneACCESS, this table was stored by TCRdb with only in-frame sequences that have V and J called. A share of the clones is absent; for the studies checked, an unresolved V gene accounts for under half, and the remainder has no known explanation. For this sample there are 200,000 to 250,000 clones; 80% to 85% appear just once. Jointly, the top ten make up approximately 3% of the sample. The material sequenced was peripheral blood. These receptor sequences come from a woman in her 30s who had recovered from COVID-19.

The rearrangement uses TRBV6-5 and TRBJ2-1; 10 bases map to TRBD2. CDR3 length equals 12 residues. V was pared by 8 bases and J by 7 bases, with 2 bases of the junction left unmatched. Germline lookup yields CDR1 MNHEY and CDR2 SVGAGI. CDR3 DNA sequence: TGTGCCAGCCAGACTAGCGGGAATGAGCAGTTCTTC. Protein product: CASQTSGNEQFF.

The CDR3: CASRGTGLFYGYTF. The CDR3 DNA follows: TGTGCCAGCAGGGGGACAGGCCTTTTTTATGGCTACACCTTC. The rearrangement links TRBV6-5 to TRBJ1-2; 8 positions match TRBD1. Unmatched junction bases numbered 8, after V lost 6 bases and J lost 5 bases. There are 14 residues in the CDR3. Germline-derived CDR1 and CDR2 are MNHEY and SVGAGI.

CDR3 loop: CASSYSPREGLEETQYF. CDR3 in DNA: TGTGCCAGCAGTTACTCGCCGCGGGAGGGCCTCGAGGAGACCCAGTACTTC. The rearrangement uses TRBV6-2 or TRBV6-3 and TRBJ2-5, with 9 bases that match TRBD2. This CDR3 has 17 residues. CDR1 MNHEY and CDR2 SVGEGT come from the germline V gene. Trimming removed 0 bases from V and 5 bases from J; junction bases left unmatched: 10.

The V call is TRBV5-1, the J call TRBJ1-1; TRBD1 agrees at 7 bases. The CDR3 runs to 13 residues. Losses at the gene ends were 3 bases for V and 4 bases for J; bases not matched to a gene: 3. The germline gives CDR1 SGHRS, CDR2 YFSETQ. CDR3 nucleotides: TGCGCCAGCAGCTGGGACAGTCGCACTGAAGCTTTCTTT. Translated: CASSWDSRTEAFF. The entire variable domain, with the rest obtained from reference TRBV5-1 and TRBJ1-1, is as follows: KAGVTQTPRYLIKTRGQQVTLSCSPISGHRSVSWYQQTPGQGLQFLFEYFSETQRNKGNFPGRFSGRQFSNSRSEMNVSTLELGDSALYLCASSWDSRTEAFFGQGTRLTVV.

The rearrangement uses TRBV2 and TRBJ1-2, with TRBD1 matching 8 bases. V lost 7 bases and J lost 8; bases outside the gene matches: 12. The CDR3 is 14 amino acids. CDR1 is SNHLY and CDR2 is FYNNEI in the germline V gene. CDR3 bases: TGTGCCAGCACTTTAGGGGCAGGGGGCGCGGGCTACACCTTC. Its translation: CASTLGAGGAGYTF.

The chain links TRBV7-7 to TRBJ2-1; 10 nucleotides agree with TRBD2. V shed 6 bases and J 6 bases; nucleotides not matched to a gene: 8. CDR3 size: 15 residues. CDR1 SSHAT and CDR2 FNYEAQ come from the germline V gene (reference sequence). The CDR3 spells CASSPLAGRPNEQFF. DNA of the CDR3: TGTGCCAGCAGTCCACTAGCGGGAAGACCCAATGAGCAGTTCTTC.

This clone has just a few counts. V is TRBV28 and J is TRBJ1-6; D is possibly TRBD1 (5 bases). This CDR3 is 17 amino acids long. V was cut by 5 bases and J by 0 bases, with 14 bases left in between. CDR1 is MDHEN, CDR2 SYDVKM, per germline. CDR3 residues: CASSPPGTNSYNSPLHF. CDR3 nucleotide sequence: TGTGCCAGCAGTCCCCCCGGGACTAACTCCTATAATTCACCCCTCCACTTT. Combining the CDR3 with reference TRBV28 and TRBJ1-6 gives the whole variable domain DVKVTQSSRYLVKRTGEKVFLECVQDMDHENMFWYRQDPGLGLRLIYFSYDVKMKEKGDIPEGYSVSREKKERFSLILESASTNQTSMYLCASSPPGTNSYNSPLHFGNGTRLTVT.

The gene calls are TRBV21-1 and TRBJ1-2; the D call TRBD1 from the table was never checked on the DNA. TRBV21-1 is a pseudogene locus. The CDR3 covers 14 residues. CDR3 coding DNA: TGTGCCAGCAGCAAAGAGGGGCGCCCCTATGGCTACACCTTC. Residues: CASSKEGRPYGYTF.

This clone was seen once. This chain uses TRBV6-5 with TRBJ1-5; TRBD1 might be the D (5 bases). Germline V CDR1 and CDR2: MNHEY, SVGAGI. This CDR3 is 14 amino acids long. Trimming took 6 bases from V and 2 from J, leaving 11 bases between them. CDR3 nucleotide sequence: TGTGCCAGCAGGCCGCGGGGGGGCAATCAGCCCCAGCATTTT. This codes for CASRPRGGNQPQHF.

The chain recombines TRBV9 with TRBJ2-1; maybe TRBD1 (5 bases). Trimming left V 5 bases short and J 6 bases short, with 9 bases between. CDR1 and CDR2 from the germline V gene are SGDLS and YYNGEE. The CDR3 is 12 residues long. The CDR3 nucleotides read TGTGCCAGCAGTCTTCAGGGCAATGAGCAGTTCTTC. As protein: CASSLQGNEQFF.

This rearrangement joins TRBV19 to TRBJ1-1, with 7 bases matching TRBD1. This CDR3 is built from 14 residues. CDR1 is LNHDA, CDR2 SQIVND, per germline (reference sequence). V was pared by 5 bases and J by 4 bases, with 7 bases of the junction left unmatched. CDR3 sequence reads: CASSAQGPLTEAFF. The CDR3 DNA reads TGTGCCAGTAGTGCACAGGGGCCCCTCACTGAAGCTTTCTTT.

V is TRBV9 and J is TRBJ2-7; possible D gene TRBD2, 6 bases. CDR1 SGDLS and CDR2 YYNGEE come from the germline V gene. Trimming left V 0 bases short and J 3 bases short, with 13 bases between. CDR3 size: 15 residues. The CDR3 DNA follows: TGTGCCAGCAGCGTAGGAGGAGGGACCTTCTACGAGCAGTACTTC. Translating it yields CASSVGGGTFYEQYF.

V and J are TRBV6-1 and TRBJ2-6; D is uncertain. The V gene's germline CDR1 is MNHNS and CDR2 SASEGT. CDR3 length equals 16 residues. The V and J ends lost 2 bases and 0 bases respectively, with 8 bases between them. CDR3 amino acids: CASSEMSISGANVLTF. CDR3 coding DNA: TGTGCCAGCAGTGAAATGTCAATCTCTGGGGCCAACGTCCTGACTTTC.

This sequence joins TRBV10-1 and TRBJ2-1; tentatively, D is TRBD2 (6 bases). The V and J ends lost 0 bases and 7 bases respectively, with 13 bases between them. Germline V gives CDR1 WNHNN, CDR2 SYGVQD (reference sequence). The CDR3 sequence is 15 residues long. This chain's CDR3 is CASSESTRGWNEQFF. The CDR3 bases are TGCGCCAGCAGTGAGTCGACTCGGGGGTGGAATGAGCAGTTCTTC.

The V call is TRBV29-1, the J call TRBJ2-1; 11 bases match TRBD2. CDR1 and CDR2 (germline): SQVTM, ANQGSEA. CDR3 length: 15 residues. After removal of 1 base from V and 7 bases from J, the junction contained 6 bases not matched to a gene. The CDR3 DNA sequence: TGCAGCGTTGAAGTAGCGGGAGGGCCTTTGAATGAGCAGTTCTTC. Translated: CSVEVAGGPLNEQFF.

The chain carries TRBV13 and TRBJ2-7; a weak D match, TRBD2 (5 bases). The V and J ends lost 0 bases and 2 bases respectively, with 26 bases between them. From germline, CDR1 is PRHDT and CDR2 FYEKMQ (reference sequence). The CDR3 loop spans 20 amino acids. CDR3 in DNA: TGTGCCAGCAGCTTAGGGTCCGGCCGGGGTCCCCTAGCTGATACCTACGAGCAGTACTTC. Encoded protein: CASSLGSGRGPLADTYEQYF.

This chain connects TRBV28 to TRBJ1-2; 8 positions match TRBD1. Germline CDR1 and CDR2: MDHEN and SYDVKM. The trim removed 1 base at V and 5 bases at J, leaving 3 bases unmatched. CDR3 length: 14 amino acids. Here the CDR3 DNA reads TGTGCCAGCAGTTTATCAGGGGGCCGGTATGGCTACACCTTC. Its translation is CASSLSGGRYGYTF.

This chain connects TRBV7-9 to TRBJ1-4; 10 positions agree with TRBD1. V gave up 3 bases and J gave up 7 bases; unmatched junction bases: 2. The CDR3 has 14 residues. Germline lookup yields CDR1 SEHNR and CDR2 FQNEAQ (reference sequence). The CDR3, as DNA: TGTGCCAGCAGCTTGGGGACAGGGGCTGAAAAACTGTTTTTT. Translating gives CASSLGTGAEKLFF.

The chain carries TRBV5-4 and TRBJ2-3; 11 bases match TRBD1. The CDR3 loop spans 14 amino acids. The junction had 3 bases not matched to a gene; V was cut back by 4 bases and J by 5 bases. The germline V gene has CDR1 SGHNT and CDR2 YYREEE (reference sequence). The CDR3 sequence: CASSDGTGGDTQYF. CDR3 DNA: TGTGCCAGCAGCGACGGGACAGGGGGAGATACGCAGTATTTT. The whole variable domain, filled in from reference TRBV5-4 and TRBJ2-3, reads ETGVTQSPTHLIKTRGQQVTLRCSSQSGHNTVSWYQQALGQGPQFIFQYYREEENGRGNFPPRFSGLQFPNYSSELNVNALELDDSALYLCASSDGTGGDTQYFGPGTRLTVL.

The chain uses TRBV30 and TRBJ2-1, with 7 bases lining up with TRBD1. With V trimmed by 2 bases and J by 14 bases, 6 bases remained unmatched. CDR1 and CDR2 from the germline V gene are GTSNPN and SVGIG (reference sequence). The CDR3 runs 11 residues. CDR3 protein: CAWSSDRAEFF. CDR3 DNA sequence: TGTGCCTGGAGTTCCGACAGGGCTGAGTTCTTC.

The V and J genes are TRBV12-5 and TRBJ2-5, with 11 bases matching TRBD2. Germline values: CDR1 LGHNT, CDR2 FRNRAP. Germline trimming cut 0 bases from V and 4 bases from J; bases unmatched to any gene: 10. The CDR3 runs to 18 residues. CDR3 amino acids: CASGLVIAGGPIGETQYF. DNA for the CDR3: TGTGCTAGTGGTTTGGTAATAGCGGGAGGGCCCATAGGAGAGACCCAGTACTTC.

This clone was observed a handful of times. The chain combines TRBV10-2 with TRBJ1-2, with a possible D match to TRBD1 (5 bases). Germline V gene lookup returns CDR1 WSHSY and CDR2 SAAADI. The germline V and J ends were trimmed by 2 bases and 6 bases, with 10 bases remaining between them. This CDR3 has 13 residues. CDR3 loop: CASSERRDDGYTF. The CDR3, as DNA: TGCGCCAGCAGTGAGCGGAGGGACGATGGCTACACCTTC.

V and J are TRBV30 and TRBJ2-7; 10 nucleotides match TRBD2. The CDR3 consists of 15 residues. Germline lookup yields CDR1 GTSNPN and CDR2 SVGIG (reference sequence). V gave up 7 bases and J gave up 2 bases; unmatched junction bases: 11. In DNA, the CDR3 is TGTGCCTTCGCCCGGCTAGCGGGGGAAGCCTACGAGCAGTACTTC. Protein sequence: CAFARLAGEAYEQYF.

This clone has only one observation. A junction boundary mismatches the germline segment, possibly from a read error. The V call is TRBV24-1, the J call TRBJ2-5; 8 positions agree with TRBD1. The CDR3 is 12 amino acids. Germline V gene lookup returns CDR1 KGHDR and CDR2 SFDVKD. CDR3 protein: CATSDSDRVVHF. CDR3 in DNA: TGTGCCACCAGTGATTCGGACAGGGTGGTCCACTTC.

CDR3 DNA: TGTGCCACCAGCGGGACAGGGGACGGTCAGCCCCAGCATTTT. Amino acids: CATSGTGDGQPQHF. The V call is TRBV24-1, the J call TRBJ1-5; 10 positions match TRBD1. Per germline, CDR1 KGHDR and CDR2 SFDVKD. This CDR3 spans 14 amino acids. The trim removed 7 bases at V and 6 bases at J, leaving 5 bases unmatched.

The chain joins TRBV5-1 to TRBJ2-7; D is uncertain. V lost 3 bases and J lost 4, with 14 bases in between. The CDR3 runs to 14 residues. Germline lookup yields CDR1 SGHRS and CDR2 YFSETQ. CDR3 sequence (DNA): TGCGCCAGCAGCTCCTACTTGTCTGGTTACGAGCAGTACTTC. Residues: CASSSYLSGYEQYF.